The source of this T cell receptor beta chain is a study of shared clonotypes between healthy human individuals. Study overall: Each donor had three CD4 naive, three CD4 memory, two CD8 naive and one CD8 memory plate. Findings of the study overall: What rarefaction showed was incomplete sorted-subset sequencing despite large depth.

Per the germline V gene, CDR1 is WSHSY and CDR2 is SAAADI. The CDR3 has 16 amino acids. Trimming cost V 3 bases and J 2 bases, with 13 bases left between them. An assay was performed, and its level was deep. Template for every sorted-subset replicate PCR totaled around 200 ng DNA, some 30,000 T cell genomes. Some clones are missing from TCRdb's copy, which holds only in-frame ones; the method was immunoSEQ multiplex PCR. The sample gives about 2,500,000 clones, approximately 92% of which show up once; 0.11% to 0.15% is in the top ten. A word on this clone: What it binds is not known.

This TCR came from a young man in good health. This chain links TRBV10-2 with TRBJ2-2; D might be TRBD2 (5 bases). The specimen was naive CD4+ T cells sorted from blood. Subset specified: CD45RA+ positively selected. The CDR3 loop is CASSDFRGGNTGELFF. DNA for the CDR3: TGCGCCAGCAGTGATTTCCGAGGAGGCAACACCGGGGAGCTGTTTTTT.